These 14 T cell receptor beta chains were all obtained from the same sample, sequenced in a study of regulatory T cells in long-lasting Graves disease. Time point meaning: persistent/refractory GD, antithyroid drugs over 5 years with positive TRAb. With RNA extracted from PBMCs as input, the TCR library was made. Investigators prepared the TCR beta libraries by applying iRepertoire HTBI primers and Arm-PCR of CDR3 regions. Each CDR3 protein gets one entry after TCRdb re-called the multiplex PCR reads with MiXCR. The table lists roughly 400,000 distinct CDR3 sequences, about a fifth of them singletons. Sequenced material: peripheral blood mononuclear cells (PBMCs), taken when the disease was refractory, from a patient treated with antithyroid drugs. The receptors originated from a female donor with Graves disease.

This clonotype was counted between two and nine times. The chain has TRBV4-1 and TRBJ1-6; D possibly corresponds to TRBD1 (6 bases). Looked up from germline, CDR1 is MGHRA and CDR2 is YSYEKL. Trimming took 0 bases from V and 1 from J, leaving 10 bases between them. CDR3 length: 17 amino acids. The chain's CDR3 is CASSQEAGVSYNSPLHF. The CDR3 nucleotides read TGCGCCAGCAGCCAAGAGGCAGGGGTATCCTATAATTCACCCCTCCACTTT.

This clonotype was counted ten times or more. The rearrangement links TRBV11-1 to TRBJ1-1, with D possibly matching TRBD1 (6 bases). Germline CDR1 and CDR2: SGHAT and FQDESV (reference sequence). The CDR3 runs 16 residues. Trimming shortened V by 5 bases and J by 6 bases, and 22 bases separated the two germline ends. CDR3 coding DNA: TGTGCCAGCAGCAAAGCCGGGACATCCCCTTCATCTGAAGCTTTCTTT. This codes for CASSKAGTSPSSEAFF.

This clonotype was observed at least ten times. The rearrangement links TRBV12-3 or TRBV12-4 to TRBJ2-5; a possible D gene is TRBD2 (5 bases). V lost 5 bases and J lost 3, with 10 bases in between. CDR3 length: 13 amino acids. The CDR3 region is CASSEGVEETQYF. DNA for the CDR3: TGTGCCAGCAGTGAGGGTGTGGAAGAGACCCAGTACTTC.

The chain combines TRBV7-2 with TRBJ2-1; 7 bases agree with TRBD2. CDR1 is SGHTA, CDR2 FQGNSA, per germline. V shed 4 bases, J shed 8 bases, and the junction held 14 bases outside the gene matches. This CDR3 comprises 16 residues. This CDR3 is CASSSLLAGVGYEQFF. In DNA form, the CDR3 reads TGTGCCAGCAGCTCCCTCTTGGCGGGAGTAGGTTATGAGCAGTTCTTC.

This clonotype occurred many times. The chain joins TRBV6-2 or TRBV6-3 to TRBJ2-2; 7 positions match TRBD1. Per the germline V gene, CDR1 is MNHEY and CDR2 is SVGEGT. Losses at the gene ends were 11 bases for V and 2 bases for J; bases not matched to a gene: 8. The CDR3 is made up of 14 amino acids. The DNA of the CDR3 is TGTGCCTCCTCCGGGACAGACAACACCGGGGAGCTGTTTTTT. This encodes CASSGTDNTGELFF.

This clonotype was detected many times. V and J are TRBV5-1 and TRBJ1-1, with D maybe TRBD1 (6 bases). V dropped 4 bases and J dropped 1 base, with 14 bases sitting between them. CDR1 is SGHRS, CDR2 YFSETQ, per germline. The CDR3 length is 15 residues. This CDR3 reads CASSQSQGKNTEAFF. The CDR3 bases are TGCGCCAGCAGCCAATCACAGGGAAAGAACACTGAAGCTTTCTTT.

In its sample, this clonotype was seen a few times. The CDR3 nucleotides read TGTGCCAGCAGCTATCAGAGGAGCGGGCGAAGAGGGGAGACCCAGTACTTC. Amino acids: CASSYQRSGRRGETQYF. The gene calls are TRBV7-2 and TRBJ2-5; D is perhaps TRBD2 (6 bases). The CDR3 loop spans 17 amino acids. V gave up 4 bases and J gave up 5 bases, with 23 bases separating them. The germline CDR1 and CDR2 sequences are SGHTA and FQGNSA.

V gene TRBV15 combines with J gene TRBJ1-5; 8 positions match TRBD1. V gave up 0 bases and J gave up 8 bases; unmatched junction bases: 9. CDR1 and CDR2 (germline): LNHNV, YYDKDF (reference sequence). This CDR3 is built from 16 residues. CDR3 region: CATSRDSAGGLKPQHF. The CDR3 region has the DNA TGTGCCACCAGCAGAGATTCCGCAGGGGGCTTGAAGCCCCAGCATTTT. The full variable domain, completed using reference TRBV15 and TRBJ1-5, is DAMVIQNPRYQVTQFGKPVTLSCSQTLNHNVMYWYQQKSSQAPKLLFHYYDKDFNNEADTPDNFQSRRPNTSFCFLDIRSPGLGDTAMYLCATSRDSAGGLKPQHFGDGTRLSIL.

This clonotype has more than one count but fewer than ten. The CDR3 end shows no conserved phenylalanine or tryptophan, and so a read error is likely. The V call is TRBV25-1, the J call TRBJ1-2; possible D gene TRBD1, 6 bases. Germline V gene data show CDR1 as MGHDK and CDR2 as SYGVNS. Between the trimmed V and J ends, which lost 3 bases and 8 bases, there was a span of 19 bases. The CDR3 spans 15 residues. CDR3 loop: CASSDRGPGGGGYTL. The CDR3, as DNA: TGTGCCAGCAGTGATCGGGGGCCGGGAGGAGGAGGCTACACCCTC.

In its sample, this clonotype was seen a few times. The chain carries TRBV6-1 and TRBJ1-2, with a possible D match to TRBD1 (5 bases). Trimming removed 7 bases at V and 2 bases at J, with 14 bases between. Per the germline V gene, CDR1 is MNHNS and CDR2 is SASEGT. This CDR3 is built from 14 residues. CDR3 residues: CASTEDTKNYGYTF. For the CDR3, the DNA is TGTGCCAGCACCGAGGACACGAAAAACTATGGCTACACCTTC.

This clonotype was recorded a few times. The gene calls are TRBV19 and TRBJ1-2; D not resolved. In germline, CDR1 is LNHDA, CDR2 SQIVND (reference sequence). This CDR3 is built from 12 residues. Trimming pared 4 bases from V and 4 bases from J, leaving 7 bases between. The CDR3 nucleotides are TGTGCCAGTAGTACGGCGGGCTATGGCTACACCTTC. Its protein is CASSTAGYGYTF. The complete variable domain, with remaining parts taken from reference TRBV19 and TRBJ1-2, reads DGGITQSPKYLFRKEGQNVTLSCEQNLNHDAMYWYRQDPGQGLRLIYYSQIVNDFQKGDIAEGYSVSREKKESFPLTVTSAQKNPTAFYLCASSTAGYGYTFGSGTRLTVV.

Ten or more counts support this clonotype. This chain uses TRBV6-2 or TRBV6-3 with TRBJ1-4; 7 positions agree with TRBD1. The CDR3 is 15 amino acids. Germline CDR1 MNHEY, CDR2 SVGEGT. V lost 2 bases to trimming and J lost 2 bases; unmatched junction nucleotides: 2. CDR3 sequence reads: CASSYRGQTNEKLFF. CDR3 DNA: TGTGCCAGCAGTTACAGGGGGCAGACTAATGAAAAACTGTTTTTT.

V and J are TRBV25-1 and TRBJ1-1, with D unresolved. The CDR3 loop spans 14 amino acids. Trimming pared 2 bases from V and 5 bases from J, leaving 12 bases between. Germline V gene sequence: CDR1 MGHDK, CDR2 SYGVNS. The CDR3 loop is CASSEVRSGTEAFF. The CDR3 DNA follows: TGTGCCAGCAGTGAAGTTCGATCCGGTACTGAAGCTTTCTTT.

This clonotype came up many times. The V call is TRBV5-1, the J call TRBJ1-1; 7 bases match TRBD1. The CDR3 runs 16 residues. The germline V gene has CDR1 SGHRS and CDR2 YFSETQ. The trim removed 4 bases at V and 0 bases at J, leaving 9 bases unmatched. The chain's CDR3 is CASSGRDSLLNTEAFF. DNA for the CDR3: TGCGCCAGCAGCGGAAGGGACAGTCTTTTGAACACTGAAGCTTTCTTT.